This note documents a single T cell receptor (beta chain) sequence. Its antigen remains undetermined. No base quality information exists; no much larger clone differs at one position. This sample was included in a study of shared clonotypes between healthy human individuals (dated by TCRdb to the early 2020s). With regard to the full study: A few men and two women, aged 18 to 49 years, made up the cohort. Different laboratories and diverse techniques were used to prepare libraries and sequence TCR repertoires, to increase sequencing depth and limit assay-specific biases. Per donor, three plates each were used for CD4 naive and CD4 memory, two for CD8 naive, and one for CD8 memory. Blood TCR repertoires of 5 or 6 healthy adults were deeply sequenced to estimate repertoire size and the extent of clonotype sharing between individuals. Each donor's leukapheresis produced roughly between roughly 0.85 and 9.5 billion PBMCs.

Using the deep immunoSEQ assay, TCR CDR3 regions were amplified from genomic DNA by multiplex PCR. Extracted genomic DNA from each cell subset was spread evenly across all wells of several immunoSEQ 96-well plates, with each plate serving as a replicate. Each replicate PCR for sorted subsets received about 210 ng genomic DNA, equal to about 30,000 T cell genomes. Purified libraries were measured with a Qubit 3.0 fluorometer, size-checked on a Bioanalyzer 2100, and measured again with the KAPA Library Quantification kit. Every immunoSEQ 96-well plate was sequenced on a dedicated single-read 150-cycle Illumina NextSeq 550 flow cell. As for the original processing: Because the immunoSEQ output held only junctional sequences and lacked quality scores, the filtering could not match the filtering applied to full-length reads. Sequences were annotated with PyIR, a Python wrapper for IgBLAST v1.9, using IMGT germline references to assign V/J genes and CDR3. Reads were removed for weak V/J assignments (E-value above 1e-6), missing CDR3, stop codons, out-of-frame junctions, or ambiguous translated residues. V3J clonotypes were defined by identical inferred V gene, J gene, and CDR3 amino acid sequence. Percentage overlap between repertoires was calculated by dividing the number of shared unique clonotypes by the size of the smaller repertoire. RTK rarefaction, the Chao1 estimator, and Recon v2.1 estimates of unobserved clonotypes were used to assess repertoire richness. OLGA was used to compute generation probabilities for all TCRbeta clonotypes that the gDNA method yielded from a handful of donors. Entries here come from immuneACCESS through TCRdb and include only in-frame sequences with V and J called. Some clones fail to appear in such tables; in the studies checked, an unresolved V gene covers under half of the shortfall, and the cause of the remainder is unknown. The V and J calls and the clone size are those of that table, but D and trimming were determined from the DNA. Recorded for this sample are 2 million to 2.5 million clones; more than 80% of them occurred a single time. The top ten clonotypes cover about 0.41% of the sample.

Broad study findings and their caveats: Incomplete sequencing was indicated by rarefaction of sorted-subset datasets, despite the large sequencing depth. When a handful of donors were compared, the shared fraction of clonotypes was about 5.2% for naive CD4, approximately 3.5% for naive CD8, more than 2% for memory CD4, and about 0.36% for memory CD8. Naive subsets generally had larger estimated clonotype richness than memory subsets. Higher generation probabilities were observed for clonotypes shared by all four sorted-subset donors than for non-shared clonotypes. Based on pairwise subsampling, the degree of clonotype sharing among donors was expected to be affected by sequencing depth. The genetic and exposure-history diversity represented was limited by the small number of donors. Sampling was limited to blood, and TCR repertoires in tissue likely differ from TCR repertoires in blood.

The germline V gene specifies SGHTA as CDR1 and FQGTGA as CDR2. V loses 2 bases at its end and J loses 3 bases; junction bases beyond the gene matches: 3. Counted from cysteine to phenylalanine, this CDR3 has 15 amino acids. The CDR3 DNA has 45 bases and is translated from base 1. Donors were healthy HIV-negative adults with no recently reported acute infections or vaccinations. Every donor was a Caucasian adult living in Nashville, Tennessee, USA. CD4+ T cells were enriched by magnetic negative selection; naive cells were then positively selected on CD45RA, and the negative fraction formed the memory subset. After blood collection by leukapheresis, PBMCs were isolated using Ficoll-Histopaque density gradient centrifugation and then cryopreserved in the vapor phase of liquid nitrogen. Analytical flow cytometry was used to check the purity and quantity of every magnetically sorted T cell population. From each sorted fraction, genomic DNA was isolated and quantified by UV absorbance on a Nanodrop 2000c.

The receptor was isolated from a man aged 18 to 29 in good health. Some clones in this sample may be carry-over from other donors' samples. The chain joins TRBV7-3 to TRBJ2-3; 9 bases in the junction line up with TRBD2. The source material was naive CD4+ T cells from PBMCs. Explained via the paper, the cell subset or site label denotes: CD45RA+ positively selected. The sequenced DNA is TGTGCCAGCAGCTTAGCGGGAGGGCAAACAGATACGCAGTATTTT. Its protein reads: CASSLAGGQTDTQYF.